This T cell receptor beta chain derives from a study of human T cells and chemical hapten exposure. The CDR3 totals 15 residues. Germline V CDR1 and CDR2: SEHNR, FQNEAQ (reference sequence). V lost 2 bases to trimming and J lost 3 bases, with 12 bases between them. Regarding this clonotype: As yet, its antigen is unknown.

Regarding the study as a whole: The count of PT1 expanded TCRs correlated positively with patch test score. Clustering by CDR3 similarity yielded significantly more large clusters from expanded TCRs than controls.

Regarding time point: patch test 1, 2 weeks after DPC sensitization. As for treatment: therapeutic diphenylcyclopropenone sensitization with weekly scalp DPC. In the study's own analysis: A per-sample median of roughly 96,000 TCRs was observed, with a range of roughly 20,000 to 750,000. TCRdb re-called the RACE reads through MiXCR, storing one row per CDR3 protein. TCRdb's processing, not the authors' own work, is the source of the V and J calls. The table lists about 82,000 distinct CDR3 sequences, roughly 10% of them singletons. This chain links TRBV7-9 with TRBJ2-3; unclear D gene. The sequence came from a woman aged 50 to 60 with alopecia areata. Some clones in this sample may be carry-over from other donors' samples. The starting material was whole blood, obtained in connection with sensitization to the hapten diphenylcyclopropenone (DPC). The CDR3 protein is CASSLMASTTDTQYF. CDR3 bases: TGTGCCAGCAGCTTAATGGCTTCCACTACAGATACGCAGTATTTT.